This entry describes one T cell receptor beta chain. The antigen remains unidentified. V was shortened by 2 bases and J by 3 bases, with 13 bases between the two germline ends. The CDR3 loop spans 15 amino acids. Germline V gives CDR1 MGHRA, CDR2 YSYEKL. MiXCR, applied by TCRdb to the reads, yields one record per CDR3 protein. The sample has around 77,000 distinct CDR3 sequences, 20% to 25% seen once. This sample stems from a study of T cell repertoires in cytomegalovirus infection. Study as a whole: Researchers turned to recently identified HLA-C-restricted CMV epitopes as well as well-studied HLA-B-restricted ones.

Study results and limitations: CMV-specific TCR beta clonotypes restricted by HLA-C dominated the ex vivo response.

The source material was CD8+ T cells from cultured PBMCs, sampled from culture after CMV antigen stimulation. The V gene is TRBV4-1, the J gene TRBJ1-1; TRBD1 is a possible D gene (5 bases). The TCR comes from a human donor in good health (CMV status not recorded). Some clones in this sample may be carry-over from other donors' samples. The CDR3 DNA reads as TGCGCCAGCAGCCAAAGTTCCGGGACTCACACTGAAGCTTTCTTT. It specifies CASSQSSGTHTEAFF.